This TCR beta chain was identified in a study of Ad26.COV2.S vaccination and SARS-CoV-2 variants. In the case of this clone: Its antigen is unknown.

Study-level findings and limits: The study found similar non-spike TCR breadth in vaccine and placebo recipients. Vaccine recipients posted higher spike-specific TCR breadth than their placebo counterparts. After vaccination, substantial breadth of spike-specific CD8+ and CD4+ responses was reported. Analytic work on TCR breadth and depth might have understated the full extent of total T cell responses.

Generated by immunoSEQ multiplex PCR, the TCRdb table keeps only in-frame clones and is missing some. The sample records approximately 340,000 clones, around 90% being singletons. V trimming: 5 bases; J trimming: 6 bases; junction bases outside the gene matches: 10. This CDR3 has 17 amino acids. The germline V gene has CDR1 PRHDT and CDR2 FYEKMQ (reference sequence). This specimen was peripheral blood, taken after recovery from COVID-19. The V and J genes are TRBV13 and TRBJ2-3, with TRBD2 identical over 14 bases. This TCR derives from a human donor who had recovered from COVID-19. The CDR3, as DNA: TGTGCCAGCAGCCCTCAGAGGACTAGCGGGGGGCCGGATACGCAGTATTTT. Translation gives CASSPQRTSGGPDTQYF.